These 18 T cell receptor beta chains originate from one sample sequenced in a study of identical twins. Via MiXCR, TCRdb re-called the 5' RACE reads, giving one row per CDR3 protein. The data show under 800,000 distinct CDR3 sequences, with 21% seen just once and about 4.5% held by the top ten. The same sample was also used in a study of T cells expressing NK-cell markers.

The sample was PBMCs. The origin of the receptors is a woman aged 18-29 years in good health.

This chain connects TRBV20-1 to TRBJ2-5, with 7 bases matching TRBD1. Germline V CDR1 and CDR2: DFQATT, SNEGSKA (reference sequence). This CDR3 is built from 13 residues. The V segment lost 1 base and the J segment 5 bases; nucleotides outside the gene matches: 4. The CDR3 region has the DNA TGCAGTGCTAGAGGAGTAGGGGGCGAGACCCAGTACTTC. Translating gives CSARGVGGETQYF.

The chain has TRBV7-9 and TRBJ2-5; D remains unclear. Trimming took 5 bases from V and 4 from J, leaving 14 bases between them. The CDR3 contains 14 residues. Germline V gene lookup returns CDR1 SEHNR and CDR2 FQNEAQ (reference sequence). The CDR3 DNA reads as TGTGCCAGCAGCGCATTAGTAGGTACAGAGACCCAGTACTTC. Its protein product is CASSALVGTETQYF.

This clonotype occurred a few times. The chain is built from TRBV6-5 and TRBJ2-5; 8 bases are a match to TRBD2. The CDR3 covers 17 residues. V was pared by 4 bases and J by 4 bases, with 14 bases of the junction left unmatched. CDR1 is MNHEY and CDR2 is SVGAGI in the germline V gene. The chain's CDR3 is CASSSSGSRVDVETQYF. DNA for the CDR3: TGTGCCAGCAGTTCAAGCGGGAGTCGGGTGGACGTAGAGACCCAGTACTTC.

This chain connects TRBV5-1 to TRBJ2-1; no definite D call. Germline CDR1 is SGHRS and CDR2 is YFSETQ. Trimming cost V 3 bases and J 1 base, with 11 bases left between them. The CDR3 covers 15 residues. The CDR3 spells CASSSNPGSYNEQFF. The CDR3 bases are TGCGCCAGCAGCTCTAACCCAGGATCCTACAATGAGCAGTTCTTC.

This clonotype has only one observation. V gene TRBV7-9 combines with J gene TRBJ2-5; no firm D call. Germline assignment: CDR1 SEHNR and CDR2 FQNEAQ (reference sequence). This CDR3 contains 15 residues. V lost 4 bases and J lost 0, with 12 bases in between. CDR3 region: CASSSMGGNQETQYF. As DNA, the CDR3 is TGTGCCAGCAGCTCGATGGGCGGCAACCAAGAGACCCAGTACTTC. Drawing the rest from reference TRBV7-9 and TRBJ2-5, the complete variable domain is DTGVSQNPRHKITKRGQNVTFRCDPISEHNRLYWYRQTLGQGPEFLTYFQNEAQLEKSRLLSDRFSAERPKGSFSTLEIQRTEQGDSAMYLCASSSMGGNQETQYFGPGTRLLVL.

Only a few counts were recorded for this clonotype. The chain is built from TRBV7-6 and TRBJ2-3; D is perhaps TRBD1 (6 bases). There are 14 residues in the CDR3. The germline CDR1 and CDR2 sequences are SGHVS and FNYEAQ. V lost 4 bases, J lost 4 bases, and 12 bases lay in between. CDR3 region: CASSSVNRADTQYF. CDR3 nucleotide sequence: TGTGCCAGCAGCTCAGTGAACAGGGCAGATACGCAGTATTTT. Using reference TRBV7-6 and TRBJ2-3 for the parts outside the CDR3, the full variable domain is GAGVSQSPRYKVTKRGQDVALRCDPISGHVSLYWYRQALGQGPEFLTYFNYEAQQDKSGLPNDRFSAERPEGSISTLTIQRTEQRDSAMYRCASSSVNRADTQYFGPGTRLTVL.

This clonotype has only a few counts. The V gene is TRBV15, the J gene TRBJ1-1, with 7 nucleotides matching TRBD1. The CDR3 has 15 residues. Germline loops: CDR1 LNHNV, CDR2 YYDKDF (reference sequence). Trimming removed 3 bases from V and 0 bases from J; junction bases left unmatched: 4. CDR3 residues: CATSRYRGMNTEAFF. CDR3 in DNA: TGTGCCACCAGCAGGTACAGGGGAATGAACACTGAAGCTTTCTTT.

The chain carries TRBV7-6 and TRBJ2-5; TRBD1 matches at 12 bases. V dropped 1 base and J dropped 5; count of bases not matched to a gene: 5. Germline V gene lookup returns CDR1 SGHVS and CDR2 FNYEAQ. The CDR3 has 16 amino acids. The CDR3 protein is CASSLEGTGGWETQYF. CDR3 in DNA: TGTGCCAGCAGCTTAGAAGGGACAGGGGGCTGGGAGACCCAGTACTTC.

This rearrangement joins TRBV7-2 to TRBJ2-2; TRBD2 matches at 15 bases. The J segment lost 7 bases and the V segment lost 5 bases, leaving 8 bases of the junction unmatched. The CDR3 totals 17 residues. Germline V gene sequence: CDR1 SGHTA, CDR2 FQGNSA. The CDR3 loop is CASSPGTSGRFGGELFF. In DNA form, the CDR3 reads TGTGCCAGCAGCCCCGGGACTAGCGGGAGGTTTGGCGGGGAGCTGTTTTTT.

The chain employs TRBV30 and TRBJ2-7; the D is unclear. CDR3 length equals 13 residues. V dropped 2 bases and J dropped 4 bases, with 12 bases sitting between them. From germline, CDR1 is GTSNPN and CDR2 SVGIG (reference sequence). DNA of the CDR3: TGTGCCTGGAGTAAAGGGTCTGCGTACGAGCAGTACTTC. The encoded protein is CAWSKGSAYEQYF.

V usage is TRBV5-1 and J usage is TRBJ2-7; maybe TRBD1 (5 bases). V was cut by 0 bases and J by 5 bases, with 12 bases left in between. The CDR3 totals 14 residues. CDR1 is SGHRS, CDR2 YFSETQ, per germline. CDR3 residues: CASSLEQDRDEQYF. CDR3 DNA: TGCGCCAGCAGCTTGGAACAGGATCGCGACGAGCAGTACTTC.

V is TRBV20-1 and J is TRBJ1-1; D uncertain. Germline assignment: CDR1 DFQATT and CDR2 SNEGSKA (reference sequence). The V and J ends lost 1 base and 11 bases respectively, with 14 bases between them. The CDR3 is made up of 12 amino acids. CDR3 coding DNA: TGCAGTGCTAGAGCAGCAGCGTACGATGCTTTCTTT. This translates into CSARAAAYDAFF.

This clonotype has more than one count but fewer than ten. The rearrangement links TRBV5-1 to TRBJ2-1; 10 bases agree with TRBD2. In germline, CDR1 is SGHRS, CDR2 YFSETQ. V lost 1 base and J lost 7; bases outside the gene matches: 5. CDR3 length equals 15 residues. CDR3 amino acids: CASSLPAGGHNEQFF. DNA of the CDR3: TGCGCCAGCAGCTTGCCAGCGGGGGGGCATAATGAGCAGTTCTTC.

DNA for the CDR3: TGCAGTGCTGGGATGGACGGGAGGGCGGAGACCCAGTACTTC. Protein sequence: CSAGMDGRAETQYF. The chain recombines TRBV20-1 with TRBJ2-5; 8 positions agree with TRBD2. V shed 5 bases, J shed 5 bases, and the junction held 10 bases outside the gene matches. The V gene's germline CDR1 is DFQATT and CDR2 SNEGSKA (reference sequence). CDR3 length: 14 residues.

The V gene is TRBV2, the J gene TRBJ2-3; 11 positions match TRBD1. This CDR3 has 14 residues. CDR1 and CDR2 (germline): SNHLY, FYNNEI. V lost 8 bases, J lost 5 bases, and 6 bases stayed unmatched. In DNA, the CDR3 is TGTGCCAGCGAAGGACAGGGGGCTGGAGATACGCAGTATTTT. It yields the protein CASEGQGAGDTQYF.

This CDR3 is CSARDGTSGSTQYF. The CDR3 DNA reads as TGCAGTGCTAGAGATGGAACTAGCGGGAGTACGCAGTATTTT. The chain uses TRBV20-1 and TRBJ2-3; 11 bases align to TRBD2. Trimming took 0 bases from V and 8 from J; bases not matched to a gene: 4. Germline V CDR1 and CDR2: DFQATT, SNEGSKA (reference sequence). The CDR3 has 14 amino acids.

The CDR3 DNA sequence: TGTGCCAGCAGTTACTCCCCCCGGGATACGCAGTATTTT. Its protein product is CASSYSPRDTQYF. The chain couples TRBV6-5 to TRBJ2-3; D gene ambiguous. V lost 0 bases and J lost 6, with 7 bases in between. Germline CDR1 and CDR2: MNHEY and SVGAGI. The CDR3 totals 13 residues.

The genes are TRBV5-1 and TRBJ2-3; D may match TRBD1 or TRBD2 (5 bases each). V was shortened by 6 bases and J by 3 bases, with 14 bases between the two germline ends. From germline, CDR1 is SGHRS and CDR2 YFSETQ. CDR3 length: 14 amino acids. CDR3 loop: CASKMGVATDTQYF. In DNA, the CDR3 is TGCGCCAGCAAAATGGGGGTCGCAACAGATACGCAGTATTTT.